This T cell receptor beta chain was recorded in a study of CD8+ T cells in alopecia areata. Study as a whole: Approximately 7-10-week-old female C3H/HeJ mice were grafted with skin from spontaneously alopecic approximately 6-13-month-old C3H/HeJ graft donors. Study-level points and caveats: TCR sharing across patients was less clear than in mice, possibly HLA-related. Elevated clonality characterized lesional scalp relative to normal scalp, particularly in alopecia totalis/universalis.

Of note for this clone: The antigen remains undetermined. Any gene name here is a mouse gene name. The sequenced fragment ends 4 residues before the CDR3 boundary, so the rest is inferred from the germline J gene. Other DNA sequences in the sample encode the same CDR3.

As the sequencing template, cDNA was produced by extracting RNA and reverse transcribing it. Sequenced by immunoSEQ multiplex PCR; TCRdb stores in-frame clones only, minus some. The sample presents about 270,000 clones, none singletons. This CDR3 has 16 amino acids. Trimming at V came to 4 bases and at J to 0 bases, leaving 5 bases not matched to a gene. Per germline, CDR1 NSQYPW and CDR2 LRSPGD (reference sequence). Markers including CD4, CD8alpha, NKG2D and NKG2ACE guided sorting of pooled cutaneous lymph node cells. Sequenced input: CD4+ T cells sorted from a lymph node. The chain employs TRBV1 and TRBJ2-3, with 9 positions matching TRBD2. The sequence derives from a C3H/HeJ mouse with alopecia areata. Strain haplotype at MHC: H2-k. The part of the CDR3 DNA that was read is TGCACCTGCAGTGGTCCGGGACTGGGTAGTGCAGAA. Its translation is CTCSGPGLGSAE. The whole CDR3 sequence reads CTCSGPGLGSAETLYF.